The 6 T cell receptor beta chains below come from one sample, sequenced in a study of blood T cell repertoires in COVID-19. Sequencing was performed with immunoSEQ multiplex PCR; in TCRdb, only in-frame clones are kept and a portion is missing. The sample contains 110,000 or so clones, about 88% of which appear only once. Sequencing was performed on peripheral blood. These receptors all come from a woman in her 70s who had recovered from COVID-19.

The rearrangement joins TRBV19 to TRBJ2-5, with 8 positions matching TRBD1. V dropped 1 base and J dropped 7; count of bases not matched to a gene: 5. The CDR3 is 14 amino acids. From germline, CDR1 is LNHDA and CDR2 SQIVND (reference sequence). The CDR3 sequence: CASSIGQGAGTQYF. Here the CDR3 DNA reads TGTGCCAGTAGTATAGGGCAGGGGGCTGGGACCCAGTACTTC.

The V call is TRBV9, the J call TRBJ2-1; tentative D call: TRBD2 (5 bases). Trimming took 3 bases from V and 3 from J, leaving 7 bases between them. The CDR3 is made up of 13 amino acids. The germline V gene encodes CDR1 SGDLS and CDR2 YYNGEE. In nucleotides, the CDR3 is TGTGCCAGCAGCGACGGGAACTACAATGAGCAGTTCTTC. This codes for CASSDGNYNEQFF.

V gene TRBV7-2 combines with J gene TRBJ2-6; possibly TRBD2 for D (6 bases). The CDR3 runs to 15 residues. CDR1 and CDR2 from the germline V gene are SGHTA and FQGNSA. Trimming left V 1 base short and J 9 bases short, with 13 bases between. CDR3: CASSLGLLGGNVLTF. DNA for the CDR3: TGTGCCAGCAGCTTAGGACTCTTGGGAGGCAACGTCCTGACTTTC.

V gene TRBV28 combines with J gene TRBJ2-7, with 7 bases identical to TRBD1. Germline V gene data show CDR1 as MDHEN and CDR2 as SYDVKM. The CDR3 contains 15 residues. Trimming cost V 1 base and J 1 base; bases outside gene matches: 4. CDR3 residues: CASSLLSGGSYEQYF. CDR3 bases: TGTGCCAGCAGTTTATTGTCAGGGGGTTCCTACGAGCAGTACTTC.

This clone was seen once. This chain joins TRBV30 and TRBJ1-2; 8 bases fit TRBD1. Germline assignment: CDR1 GTSNPN and CDR2 SVGIG (reference sequence). V lost 3 bases to trimming and J lost 6 bases; unmatched junction nucleotides: 6. The CDR3 is made up of 13 amino acids. CDR3 in DNA: TGTGCCTGGAGCCGAGACAGGGGAGATGGCTACACCTTC. Translating it yields CAWSRDRGDGYTF.

The chain carries TRBV15 and TRBJ2-7; D is possibly TRBD1 (6 bases). The V end lost 5 bases, the J end lost 1 base, and 12 bases lay between the germline ends. The V gene's germline CDR1 is LNHNV and CDR2 YYDKDF (reference sequence). This CDR3 spans 14 amino acids. CDR3 sequence reads: CATSRDRRSYEQYF. The CDR3 DNA reads as TGTGCCACCAGCCGCGACAGGAGATCCTACGAGCAGTACTTC.